This T cell receptor beta chain was sequenced in a study of response to subunit inactivated influenza vaccine. This clonotype has at least ten counts. Its specificity is unknown. Points from the study as a whole: New T cells are recruited in small numbers by each seasonal influenza vaccination, according to the authors' suggestion.

Trimming removed 2 bases at V and 6 bases at J, with 13 bases between. The CDR3 loop spans 15 amino acids. Germline V gene lookup returns CDR1 MNHEY and CDR2 SVGAGI. TCRdb passed the RT-PCR reads through MiXCR, listing each CDR3 protein once. The sample yields about 500,000 distinct CDR3 sequences, 16% seen once. The sequences come from CD4+ T cells sorted from PBMCs, collected around 25 months after vaccination. The sequence was collected from a man aged 50 to 69 who received an inactivated influenza vaccine. The chain joins TRBV6-5 to TRBJ2-2, with D tentatively TRBD2 (6 bases). This CDR3 is CASSYGDSWSGELFF. CDR3 in DNA: TGTGCCAGCAGTTACGGGGACTCGTGGTCCGGGGAGCTGTTTTTT.